This T cell receptor beta chain was obtained from a study of regulatory T cells in long-lasting Graves disease. The study, taken as a whole, reports: Persistent disease preferred TRBV28, TRBJ1-2 and TRBJ2-5.

Construction of the TCR beta libraries employed iRepertoire HTBI primers in conjunction with Arm-PCR of CDR3 regions. A single record per CDR3 protein comes from TCRdb applying MiXCR to the multiplex PCR reads. The repertoire holds 510,000 or so distinct CDR3 sequences, with more than 10% as singletons. Documented time point: newly diagnosed GD, antithyroid drugs for less than 3 months. RNA extracted from PBMCs served as the sequencing template. Patients came from an endocrinology department in Xi'an, China. There are 14 residues in the CDR3. Germline values: CDR1 SEHNR, CDR2 FQNEAQ (reference sequence). The ends were cut back, 11 bases at V and 3 bases at J, with 19 bases in the middle. The sample holds many counts of this clonotype. The antigen remains undetermined. These data were also reused for a study on T cells in Graves' hyperthyroidism and ophthalmopathy. As that study records: HTBI primers drove first-round RT-PCR of the TCR CDR3.

Sequenced material: peripheral blood mononuclear cells (PBMCs), taken at new diagnosis, from a patient treated with antithyroid drugs. The chain couples TRBV7-9 to TRBJ1-1; D remains ambiguous. The receptor's source is a woman aged 25 to 39 with Graves disease. This CDR3 reads CAGQLRDLYTEAFF. CDR3 in DNA: TGTGCCGGTCAGTTGAGGGATCTCTACACTGAAGCTTTCTTT.